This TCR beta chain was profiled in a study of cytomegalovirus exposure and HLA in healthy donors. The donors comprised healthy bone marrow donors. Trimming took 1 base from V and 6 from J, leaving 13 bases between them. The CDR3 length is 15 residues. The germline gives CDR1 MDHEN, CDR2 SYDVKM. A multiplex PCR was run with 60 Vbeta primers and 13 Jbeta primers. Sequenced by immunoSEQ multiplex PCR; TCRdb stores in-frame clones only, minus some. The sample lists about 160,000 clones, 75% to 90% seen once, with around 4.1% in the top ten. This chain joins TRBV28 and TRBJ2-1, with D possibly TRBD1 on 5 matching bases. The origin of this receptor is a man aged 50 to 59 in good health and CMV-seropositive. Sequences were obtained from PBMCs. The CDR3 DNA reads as TGTGCCAGCAGTTTATCCCCCGAAGGGGTCAATGAGCAGTTCTTC. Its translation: CASSLSPEGVNEQFF. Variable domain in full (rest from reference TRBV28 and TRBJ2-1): DVKVTQSSRYLVKRTGEKVFLECVQDMDHENMFWYRQDPGLGLRLIYFSYDVKMKEKGDIPEGYSVSREKKERFSLILESASTNQTSMYLCASSLSPEGVNEQFFGPGTRLTVL.